The rows below give T cell receptor beta chains drawn from one sample of a study of blood T cell repertoires in COVID-19. The protocol was immunoSEQ multiplex PCR, while the TCRdb copy is restricted to in-frame clones and leaves out a portion. The sample lists fewer than 700,000 clones; roughly 89% were seen once. Sequenced: peripheral blood. The receptors derive from a woman between 50 and 59 years old with COVID-19, enrolled during active disease. The CDR3 runs from the conserved cysteine through the conserved F or W. The D gene is left open where the match is weak. The listing skips clone size in some rows; elsewhere it reads once, few, many or a size class.

TRBD2,TRBJ2-7,TRBV2,few,TGTGCCAGCAACCAAATGGGGGGGGTCTACGAGCAGTACTTC,CASNQMGGVYEQYF
.,TRBJ1-2,TRBV20-1,once,TGCAGTGTAGGACAGTGGTATGGCTACACCTTC,CSVGQWYGYTF
.,TRBJ1-4,TRBV21-1,.,TGTGCCAGCAGCAAAGCGCGGGAACAGGGGGAGGAAAAACTGTTTTTT,CASSKAREQGEEKLFF
TRBD2,TRBJ2-1,TRBV29-1,.,TGCAGCGTTGTGGCCGCTAGCGGTCCCAGGCTCAACAATGAGCAGTTCTTC,CSVVAASGPRLNNEQFF
TRBD1,TRBJ1-2,TRBV19,.,TGTGCCAGTAGTATGGGACAGGGGGCATACTATGGCTACACCTTC,CASSMGQGAYYGYTF
.,TRBJ1-6,TRBV30,.,TGTGCCTGGAGTGTACGGTCAGGGAGGGAGTCACCCCTCCACTTT,CAWSVRSGRESPLHF
TRBD1,TRBJ1-1,TRBV30,.,TGTGCCTGGAGTGGACAGGGTTTTACTGAAGCTTTCTTT,CAWSGQGFTEAFF
.,TRBJ2-7,TRBV5-1,once,TGCGCCAGCAGCTTGGCCCAGGGAACATCAGTAAAGCAGTACTTC,CASSLAQGTSVKQYF
.,TRBJ1-1,TRBV7-8,.,TGTGCCAGCAGCCCCCCCTCAGGAACTGAAGCTTTCTTT,CASSPPSGTEAFF
.,TRBJ1-1,TRBV19,.,TGTGCCAGTAGTATGGTTTATCGGACCGGGAGGACGAACACTGAAGCTTTCTTT,CASSMVYRTGRTNTEAFF
.,TRBJ2-2,TRBV6-4,.,TGTGCCAGCAGTACTGAGAACACCGGGGAGCTGTTTTTT,CASSTENTGELFF
TRBD1,TRBJ2-5,TRBV3-1/TRBV3-2,.,TGTGCCAGCAGCCAAGGGGGACAGTCACAAGAGACCCAGTACTTC,CASSQGGQSQETQYF
.,TRBJ2-2,TRBV6-5,once,TGTGCCAGCAGTAGCTTCCAGGGCACCGGGGAGCTGTTTTTT,CASSSFQGTGELFF
.,TRBJ1-2,TRBV13,.,TGTGCCAGCAGCCCCCCAGAGGAACTAAACTATGGCTACACCTTC,CASSPPEELNYGYTF
.,TRBJ1-2,TRBV7-9,few,TGTGCCAGCAGCCCGTTTGGCAGTTCCTATGGCTACACCTTC,CASSPFGSSYGYTF
TRBD1,TRBJ1-4,TRBV25-1,.,TGTGCCAGCAGTGATTTTAGGACAGGGTTCGAAAAACTGTTTTTT,CASSDFRTGFEKLFF
.,TRBJ1-1,TRBV6-5,.,TGTGCCAGCAGTTACTCGAGAAGGGGGGGCACTGAAGCTTTCTTT,CASSYSRRGGTEAFF
.,TRBJ1-6,TRBV5-4,.,TGTGCCAGCAGCCTAAACGACAGGCGTGCCTCACCCCTCCACTTT,CASSLNDRRASPLHF
.,TRBJ2-4,TRBV29-1,.,TGCAGCGCGGCAGGGCCGGCCAAAAACATTCAGTACTTC,CSAAGPAKNIQYF
.,TRBJ1-6,TRBV5-4,.,TGTGCCAGCAGCTTGCAGGGCAGAATTGAGTCACCCCTCCACTTT,CASSLQGRIESPLHF
.,TRBJ1-1,TRBV20-1,once,TGCAGTGCTAGTTGGGCCCAGAAGGCTGAAGCTTTCTTT,CSASWAQKAEAFF
.,TRBJ2-1,TRBV15,.,TGTGCCACCAGCAGAGATCGACGAGGGGAGCAGTTCTTC,CATSRDRRGEQFF
TRBD1,TRBJ2-1,TRBV5-6,.,TGTGCCAGCAGCTTACAGGGGGACTACAATGAGCAGTTCTTC,CASSLQGDYNEQFF
.,TRBJ2-7,TRBV12-3/TRBV12-4,.,TGTGCCAGCAGTCTGTACTACGAGCAGTACTTC,CASSLYYEQYF
TRBD2,TRBJ2-1,TRBV5-4,once,TGTGCCAGCAGCCGCAGCGGGGGGCAGAACAATGAGCAGTTCTTC,CASSRSGGQNNEQFF
TRBD1,TRBJ2-5,TRBV7-9,.,TGTGCCAGCAGCTTACTTGAAGGGGGCTTGGAGACCCAGTACTTC,CASSLLEGGLETQYF
.,TRBJ1-1,TRBV3-1/TRBV3-2,.,TGTGCCAGCAGCCAAGAATCGAGGGACACTGAAGCTTTCTTT,CASSQESRDTEAFF
.,TRBJ1-5,TRBV5-1,.,TGCGCCAGCGGGGGGGGTTCCTATAGCAATCAGCCCCAGCATTTT,CASGGGSYSNQPQHF
TRBD1,TRBJ1-5,TRBV5-6,.,TGTGCCAGCAGCGCGGGGACAGGGCAATTATATCAGCCCCAGCATTTT,CASSAGTGQLYQPQHF
TRBD1,TRBJ2-1,TRBV7-9,.,TGTGCCAGCAGCTCCCCCCCGCGACAGGGGGCCACCTACAATGAGCAGTTCTTC,CASSSPPRQGATYNEQFF
TRBD2,TRBJ2-1,TRBV5-1,.,TGCGCCAGCAGCCCCGGGACTAGCGGGGTAAATGAGCAGTTCTTC,CASSPGTSGVNEQFF
.,TRBJ1-1,TRBV19,few,TGTGCCAGTAGTTTGACACCTGGCACTGAAGCTTTCTTT,CASSLTPGTEAFF
TRBD2,TRBJ2-2,TRBV9,few,TGTGCCAGCAGCCCATGGGGGACTATGAACACCGGGGAGCTGTTTTTT,CASSPWGTMNTGELFF
.,TRBJ1-4,TRBV7-9,.,TGTGCCAGCAGCGTCGACACTACTAATGAAAAACTGTTTTTT,CASSVDTTNEKLFF
.,TRBJ1-5,TRBV2,.,TGTGCCAGCAGTGTTATGGGCGGGAATCAGCCCCAGCATTTT,CASSVMGGNQPQHF
.,TRBJ2-2,TRBV5-1,.,TGCGCCAGCAGCTTGGGGAGCGGCGTAGCGGGGGAGCTGTTTTTT,CASSLGSGVAGELFF
TRBD1,TRBJ1-2,TRBV18,.,TGTGCCAGCTCACCGGGACAGGGCAACTATGGCTACACCTTC,CASSPGQGNYGYTF
.,TRBJ2-3,TRBV10-3,few,TGTGCCATCAGTGAAGGCCCAGGGGCGGCCATTAGCACAGATACGCAGTATTTT,CAISEGPGAAISTDTQYF
.,TRBJ2-7,TRBV6-5,.,TGTGCCAGCAGTAACTCTGCGGGGCGCTTTCTGGGAGAGCAGTACTTC,CASSNSAGRFLGEQYF
.,TRBJ1-4,TRBV5-1,.,TGCGCCAGCAGCTTGGGACAGACAAAAACTAATGAAAAACTGTTTTTT,CASSLGQTKTNEKLFF
.,TRBJ2-5,TRBV12-5,.,TGTGCTAGTGCAGGCGGGGAAGAGACCCAGTACTTC,CASAGGEETQYF
TRBD1,TRBJ1-5,TRBV19,.,TGTGCCAGTAGCGACAGGGGGCGACAGCCCCAGCATTTT,CASSDRGRQPQHF
TRBD1,TRBJ1-2,TRBV2,few,TGTGCCAGCAGTGAAAGACAGGGGTTCCATGGCTACACCTTC,CASSERQGFHGYTF
.,TRBJ2-1,TRBV11-2,.,TGTGCCAGCGGCACCTTGACAGGCTTCTACAATGAGCAGTTCTTC,CASGTLTGFYNEQFF
.,TRBJ1-1,TRBV27,.,TGTGCCAGCAGTTTAAGCCTGGACACTGAAGCTTTCTTT,CASSLSLDTEAFF
TRBD2,TRBJ2-3,TRBV30,.,TGTGCCTGGAACGTGGGGGGGGTCTGGGCAGATACGCAGTATTTT,CAWNVGGVWADTQYF
TRBD2,TRBJ2-7,TRBV18,.,TGTGCCAGCTCAGCCTCGACTAGCGGGTCCTACGAGCAGTACTTC,CASSASTSGSYEQYF
.,TRBJ2-2,TRBV19,.,TGTGCCAGTAGTAATCAGGGGCCGAGTTCGAGCGGGGAGCTGTTTTTT,CASSNQGPSSSGELFF
.,TRBJ2-7,TRBV19,.,TGTGCCAGTCGGGGAGGGGCGGGGGCAACCTACGAGCAGTACTTC,CASRGGAGATYEQYF
.,TRBJ1-2,TRBV6-1,.,TGTGCCAGCAGTGAAGTAGGGGGAGACTATGGCTACACCTTC,CASSEVGGDYGYTF
TRBD1,TRBJ2-5,TRBV9,.,TGTGCCAGCAGCGACGGGACAGGGGTCCAAGAGACCCAGTACTTC,CASSDGTGVQETQYF
TRBD2,TRBJ2-7,TRBV3-1/TRBV3-2,.,TGTGCCAGCAGCCAAGTCGGGAGGTGGGAGCAGTACTTC,CASSQVGRWEQYF